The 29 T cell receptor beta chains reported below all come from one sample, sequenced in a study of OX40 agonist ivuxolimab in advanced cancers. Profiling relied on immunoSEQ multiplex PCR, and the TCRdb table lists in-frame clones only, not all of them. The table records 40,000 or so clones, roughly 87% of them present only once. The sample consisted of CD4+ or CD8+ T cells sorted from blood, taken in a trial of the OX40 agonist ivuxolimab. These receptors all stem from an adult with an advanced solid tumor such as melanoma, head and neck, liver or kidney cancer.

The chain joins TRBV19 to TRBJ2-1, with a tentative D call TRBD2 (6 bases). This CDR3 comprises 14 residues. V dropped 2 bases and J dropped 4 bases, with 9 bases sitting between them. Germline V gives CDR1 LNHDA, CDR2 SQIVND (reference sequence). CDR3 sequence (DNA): TGTGCCAGTAGTATACTGGGGGGATACAATGAGCAGTTCTTC. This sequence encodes CASSILGGYNEQFF.

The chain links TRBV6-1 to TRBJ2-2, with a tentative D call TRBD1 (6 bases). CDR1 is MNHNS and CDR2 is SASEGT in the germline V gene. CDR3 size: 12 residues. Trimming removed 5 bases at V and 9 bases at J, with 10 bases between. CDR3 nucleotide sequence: TGTGCCAGCAGTCAGGGGAGCTGGGAGCTGTTTTTT. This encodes CASSQGSWELFF.

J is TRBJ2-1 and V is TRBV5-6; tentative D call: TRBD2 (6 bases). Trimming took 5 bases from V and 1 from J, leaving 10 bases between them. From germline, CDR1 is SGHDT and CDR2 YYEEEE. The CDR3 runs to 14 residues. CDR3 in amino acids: CASRLRGSYNEQFF. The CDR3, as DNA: TGTGCCAGCAGACTTCGGGGGTCCTACAATGAGCAGTTCTTC. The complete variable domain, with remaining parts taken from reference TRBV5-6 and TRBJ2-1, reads DAGVTQSPTHLIKTRGQQVTLRCSPKSGHDTVSWYQQALGQGPQFIFQYYEEEERQRGNFPDRFSGHQFPNYSSELNVNALLLGDSALYLCASRLRGSYNEQFFGPGTRLTVL.

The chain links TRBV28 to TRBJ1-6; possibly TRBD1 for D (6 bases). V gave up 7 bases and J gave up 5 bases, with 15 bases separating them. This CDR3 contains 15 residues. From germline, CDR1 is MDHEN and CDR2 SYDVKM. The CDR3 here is CASTVGGADNSPLHF. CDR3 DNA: TGTGCCAGCACTGTTGGGGGGGCCGATAATTCACCCCTCCACTTT.

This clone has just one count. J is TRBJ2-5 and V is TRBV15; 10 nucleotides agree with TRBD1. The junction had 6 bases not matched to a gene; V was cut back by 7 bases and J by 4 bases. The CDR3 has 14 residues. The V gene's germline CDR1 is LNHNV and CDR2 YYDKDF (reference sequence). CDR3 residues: CATIGQGVGETQYF. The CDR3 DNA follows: TGTGCCACCATTGGACAGGGGGTGGGAGAGACCCAGTACTTC.

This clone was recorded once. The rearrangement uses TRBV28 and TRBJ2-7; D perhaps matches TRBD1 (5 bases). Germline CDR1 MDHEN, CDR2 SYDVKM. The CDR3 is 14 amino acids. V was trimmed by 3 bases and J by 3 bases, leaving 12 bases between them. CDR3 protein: CASSFQGRNYEQYF. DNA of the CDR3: TGTGCCAGCAGTTTTCAGGGAAGAAACTACGAGCAGTACTTC.

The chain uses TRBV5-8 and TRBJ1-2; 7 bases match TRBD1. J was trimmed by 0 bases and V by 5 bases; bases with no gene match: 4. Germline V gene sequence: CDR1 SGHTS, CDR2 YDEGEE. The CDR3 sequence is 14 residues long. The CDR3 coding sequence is TGTGCCAGCAGAGGACAGGAAGCTAACTATGGCTACACCTTC. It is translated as CASRGQEANYGYTF.

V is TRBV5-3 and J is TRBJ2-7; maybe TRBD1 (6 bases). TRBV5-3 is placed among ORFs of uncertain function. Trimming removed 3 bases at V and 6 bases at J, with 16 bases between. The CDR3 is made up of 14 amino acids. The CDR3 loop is CARSCGQNPREQYV. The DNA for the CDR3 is TGTGCCAGAAGCTGTGGACAGAACCCTCGCGAGCAGTACGTC.

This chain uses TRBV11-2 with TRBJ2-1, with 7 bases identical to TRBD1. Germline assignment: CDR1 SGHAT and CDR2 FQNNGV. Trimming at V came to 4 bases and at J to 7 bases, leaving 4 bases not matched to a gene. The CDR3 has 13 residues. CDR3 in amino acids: CASSSRQGNEQFF. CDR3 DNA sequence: TGTGCCAGCAGCTCCAGACAGGGAAATGAGCAGTTCTTC.

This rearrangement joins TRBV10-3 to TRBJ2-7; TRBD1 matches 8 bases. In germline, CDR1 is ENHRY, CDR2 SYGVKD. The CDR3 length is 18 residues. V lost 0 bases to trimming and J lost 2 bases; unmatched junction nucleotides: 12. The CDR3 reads CAISESGTGPHLTYEQYF. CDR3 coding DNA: TGTGCCATCAGTGAGTCGGGGACAGGCCCTCATCTAACCTACGAGCAGTACTTC.

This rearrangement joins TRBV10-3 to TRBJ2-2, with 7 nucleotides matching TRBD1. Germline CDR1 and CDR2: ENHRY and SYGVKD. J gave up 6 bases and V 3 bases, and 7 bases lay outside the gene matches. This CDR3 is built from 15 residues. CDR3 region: CAISETGDGPGELFF. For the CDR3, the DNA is TGTGCCATCAGTGAAACAGGGGATGGCCCCGGGGAGCTGTTTTTT.

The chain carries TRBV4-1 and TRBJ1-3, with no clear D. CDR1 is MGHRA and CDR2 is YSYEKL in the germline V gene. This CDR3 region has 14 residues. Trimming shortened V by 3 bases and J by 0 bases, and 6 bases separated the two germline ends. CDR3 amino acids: CASSHPLSGNTIYF. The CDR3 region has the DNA TGCGCCAGCAGCCATCCACTCTCTGGAAACACCATATATTTT.

CDR3 in DNA: TGTGCCAGCAGTTACGTTGGGGCGAACACTGAAGCTTTCTTT. It translates to CASSYVGANTEAFF. The chain has TRBV6-5 and TRBJ1-1; a possible D gene is TRBD1 (5 bases). In germline, CDR1 is MNHEY, CDR2 SVGAGI. V was cut by 2 bases and J by 1 base, with 8 bases left in between. The CDR3 has 14 residues.

CDR3 residues: CAIPGQLTDTQYF. DNA of the CDR3: TGTGCCATTCCAGGACAGCTGACAGATACGCAGTATTTT. The rearrangement joins TRBV2 to TRBJ2-3, with D possibly TRBD1 on 6 matching bases. This CDR3 spans 13 amino acids. Germline assignment: CDR1 SNHLY and CDR2 FYNNEI. V was clipped by 10 bases and J by 3 bases, with 14 bases between them. Full variable domain (outside the CDR3, taken from reference TRBV2 and TRBJ2-3): EPEVTQTPSHQVTQMGQEVILRCVPISNHLYFYWYRQILGQKVEFLVSFYNNEISEKSEIFDDQFSVERPDGSNFTLKIRSTKLEDSAMYFCAIPGQLTDTQYFGPGTRLTVL.

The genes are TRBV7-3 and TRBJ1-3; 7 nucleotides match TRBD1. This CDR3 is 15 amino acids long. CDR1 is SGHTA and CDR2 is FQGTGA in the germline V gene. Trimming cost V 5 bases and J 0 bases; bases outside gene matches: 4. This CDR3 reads CASSLQGGSGNTIYF. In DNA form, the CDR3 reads TGTGCCAGCAGCCTCCAGGGGGGCTCTGGAAACACCATATATTTT. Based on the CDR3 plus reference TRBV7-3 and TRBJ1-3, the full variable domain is GAGVSQTPSNKVTEKGKYVELRCDPISGHTALYWYRQSLGQGPEFLIYFQGTGAADDSGLPNDRFFAVRPEGSVSTLKIQRTERGDSAVYLCASSLQGGSGNTIYFGEGSWLTVV.

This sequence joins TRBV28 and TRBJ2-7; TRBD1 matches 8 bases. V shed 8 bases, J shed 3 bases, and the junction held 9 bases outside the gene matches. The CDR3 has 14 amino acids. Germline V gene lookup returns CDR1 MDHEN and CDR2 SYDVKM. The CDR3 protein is CASRGQGAFYEQYF. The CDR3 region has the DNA TGTGCCAGCCGCGGGCAGGGGGCATTCTACGAGCAGTACTTC.

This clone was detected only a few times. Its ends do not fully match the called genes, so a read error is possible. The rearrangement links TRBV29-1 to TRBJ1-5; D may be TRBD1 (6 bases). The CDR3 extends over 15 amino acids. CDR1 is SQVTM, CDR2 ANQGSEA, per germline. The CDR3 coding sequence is TGCAGCGGGAAGCGGGGGGCGTTGAGGTATTCAGCCCCAGCATTT. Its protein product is CSGKRGALRYSAPAF. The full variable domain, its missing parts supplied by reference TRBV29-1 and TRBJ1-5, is SAVISQKPSRDICQRGTSLTIQCQVDSQVTMMFWYRQQPGQSLTLIATANQGSEATYESGFVIDKFPISRPNLTFSTLTVSNMSPEDSSIYLCSGKRGALRYSAPAFGDGTRLSIL.

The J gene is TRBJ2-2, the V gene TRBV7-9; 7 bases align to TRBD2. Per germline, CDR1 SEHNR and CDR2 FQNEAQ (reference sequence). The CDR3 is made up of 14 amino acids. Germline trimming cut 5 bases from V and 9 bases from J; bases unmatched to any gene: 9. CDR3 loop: CASSPLGRDWELFF. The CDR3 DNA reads TGTGCCAGCAGCCCCTTGGGGAGGGACTGGGAGCTGTTTTTT.

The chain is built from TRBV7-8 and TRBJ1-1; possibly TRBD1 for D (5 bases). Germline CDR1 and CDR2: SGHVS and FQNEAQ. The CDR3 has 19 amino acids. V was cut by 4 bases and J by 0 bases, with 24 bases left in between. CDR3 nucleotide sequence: TGTGCCAGCAGCTCGACGCGGCAGGGAGACCGGGCTATGAACACTGAAGCTTTCTTT. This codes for CASSSTRQGDRAMNTEAFF.

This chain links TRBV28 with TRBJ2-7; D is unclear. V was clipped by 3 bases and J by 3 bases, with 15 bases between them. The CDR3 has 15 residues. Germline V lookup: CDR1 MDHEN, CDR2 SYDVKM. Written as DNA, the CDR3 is TGTGCCAGCAGTTTGGGTATCACAGAGGTCTACGAGCAGTACTTC. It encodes CASSLGITEVYEQYF.

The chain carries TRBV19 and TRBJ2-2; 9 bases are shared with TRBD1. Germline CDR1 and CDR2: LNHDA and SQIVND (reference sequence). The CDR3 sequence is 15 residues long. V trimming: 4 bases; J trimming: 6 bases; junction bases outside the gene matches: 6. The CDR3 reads CASSTPGQGSGELFF. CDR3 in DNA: TGTGCCAGTAGTACCCCGGGACAGGGTTCCGGGGAGCTGTTTTTT.

The CDR3, as DNA: TGTGCCAGCACTCCGGGGCCCTATTCCCACACTGAAGCTTTCTTT. The encoded protein is CASTPGPYSHTEAFF. The V gene is TRBV6-5, the J gene TRBJ1-1; tentatively, D is TRBD1 (5 bases). Trimming removed 7 bases from V and 3 bases from J, with 18 bases in between. The CDR3 contains 15 residues. Germline loops: CDR1 MNHEY, CDR2 SVGAGI.

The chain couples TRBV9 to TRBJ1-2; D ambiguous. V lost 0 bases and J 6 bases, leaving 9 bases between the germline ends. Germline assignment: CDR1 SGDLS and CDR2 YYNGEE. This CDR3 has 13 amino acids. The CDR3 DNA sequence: TGTGCCAGCAGCGTAGCCCAAGGGAATGGCTACACCTTC. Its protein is CASSVAQGNGYTF.

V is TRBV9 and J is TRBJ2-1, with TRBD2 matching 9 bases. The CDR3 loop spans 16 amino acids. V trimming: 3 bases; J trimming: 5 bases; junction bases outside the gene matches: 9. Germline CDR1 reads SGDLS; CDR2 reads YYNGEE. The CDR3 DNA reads TGTGCCAGCAGCGCCCCTCGAGCGGGGGGAGACAATGAGCAGTTCTTC. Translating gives CASSAPRAGGDNEQFF. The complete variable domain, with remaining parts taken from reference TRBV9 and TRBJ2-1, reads DSGVTQTPKHLITATGQRVTLRCSPRSGDLSVYWYQQSLDQGLQFLIQYYNGEERAKGNILERFSAQQFPDLHSELNLSSLELGDSALYFCASSAPRAGGDNEQFFGPGTRLTVL.

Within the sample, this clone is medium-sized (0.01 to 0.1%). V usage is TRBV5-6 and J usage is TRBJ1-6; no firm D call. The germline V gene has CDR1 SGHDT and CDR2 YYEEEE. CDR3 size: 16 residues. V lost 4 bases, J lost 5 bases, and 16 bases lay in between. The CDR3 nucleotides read TGTGCCAGCAGCCAGGATCTACAGTTAGATAATTCACCCCTCCACTTT. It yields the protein CASSQDLQLDNSPLHF.

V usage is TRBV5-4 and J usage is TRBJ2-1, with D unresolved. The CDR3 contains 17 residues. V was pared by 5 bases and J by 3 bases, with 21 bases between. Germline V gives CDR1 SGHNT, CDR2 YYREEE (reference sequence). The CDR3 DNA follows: TGTGCCAGCAGAAAATGGGCACGTCCCGCAAACTACAATGAGCAGTTCTTC. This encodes CASRKWARPANYNEQFF.

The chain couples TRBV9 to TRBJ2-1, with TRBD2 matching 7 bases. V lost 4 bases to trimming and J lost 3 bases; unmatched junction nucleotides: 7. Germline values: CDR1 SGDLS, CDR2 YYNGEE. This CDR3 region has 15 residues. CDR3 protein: CASSPSGTDYNEQFF. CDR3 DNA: TGTGCCAGCAGCCCTAGCGGAACCGACTACAATGAGCAGTTCTTC.

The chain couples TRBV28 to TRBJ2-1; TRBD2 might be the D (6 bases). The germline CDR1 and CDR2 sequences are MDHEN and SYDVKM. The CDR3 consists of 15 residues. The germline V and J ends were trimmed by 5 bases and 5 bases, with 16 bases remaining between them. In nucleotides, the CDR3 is TGTGCCAGCAGTCTTTTCGCGGGGCAAAACAATGAGCAGTTCTTC. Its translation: CASSLFAGQNNEQFF.

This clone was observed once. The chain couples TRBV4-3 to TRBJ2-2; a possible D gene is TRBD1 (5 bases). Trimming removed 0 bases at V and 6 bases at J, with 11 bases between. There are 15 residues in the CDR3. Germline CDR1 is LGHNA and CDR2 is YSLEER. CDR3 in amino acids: CASSQEAQVSGELFF. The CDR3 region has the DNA TGCGCCAGCAGCCAAGAGGCACAGGTTTCCGGGGAGCTGTTTTTT.